A single sample gave rise to the 12 T cell receptor beta chains below, sequenced in a study of blood T cell repertoires in COVID-19. The repertoire was sequenced with immunoSEQ multiplex PCR; TCRdb's copy has only in-frame clones and lacks some. The sample consists of about 94,000 clones, 84% of them appearing once. Sequences were obtained from peripheral blood. These receptors all come from a man in his sixties with acute or convalescent COVID-19.

The gene calls are TRBV5-1 and TRBJ1-5; no clear D gene. There are 14 residues in the CDR3. The V and J ends lost 0 bases and 6 bases respectively, with 10 bases between them. Germline lookup yields CDR1 SGHRS and CDR2 YFSETQ. CDR3 sequence reads: CASSLDGGRQPQHF. CDR3 in DNA: TGCGCCAGCAGCTTGGATGGAGGCCGTCAGCCCCAGCATTTT.

V and J are TRBV6-6 and TRBJ1-5, with D uncertain. V was shortened by 2 bases and J by 2 bases, with 7 bases between the two germline ends. The CDR3 runs 14 residues. Germline V CDR1 and CDR2: MNHNY, SVGAGI (reference sequence). The CDR3 loop is CASSYRSGNQPQHF. The CDR3 DNA reads TGTGCCAGCAGTTACAGGAGTGGCAATCAGCCCCAGCATTTT.

J is TRBJ1-2 and V is TRBV12-3 or TRBV12-4; no reliable D call. CDR3 length: 11 amino acids. Trimming pared 0 bases from V and 14 bases from J, leaving 10 bases between. DNA for the CDR3: TGTGCCAGCAGTTTAGCCGGGGATGTTACCTTC. The encoded protein is CASSLAGDVTF.

The chain employs TRBV7-2 and TRBJ1-2; no clear D. This CDR3 comprises 12 residues. V was pared by 1 base and J by 3 bases, with 3 bases between. The germline CDR1 and CDR2 sequences are SGHTA and FQGNSA. This chain's CDR3 is CASSLEHYGYTF. In DNA form, the CDR3 reads TGTGCCAGCAGCTTAGAGCACTATGGCTACACCTTC.

The chain combines TRBV5-1 with TRBJ2-5; 8 nucleotides match TRBD2. Per germline, CDR1 SGHRS and CDR2 YFSETQ. The CDR3 extends over 14 amino acids. Trimming at V came to 4 bases and at J to 4 bases, leaving 6 bases not matched to a gene. CDR3 in DNA: TGCGCCAGCAGCCCTCGAGCGGGGGTAGAGACCCAGTACTTC. Amino acid sequence: CASSPRAGVETQYF.

The rearrangement links TRBV5-4 to TRBJ1-2, with D perhaps TRBD1 (6 bases). Germline V gene sequence: CDR1 SGHNT, CDR2 YYREEE (reference sequence). V lost 4 bases and J 5 bases, leaving 18 bases between the germline ends. The CDR3 has 15 amino acids. The CDR3 DNA follows: TGTGCCAGCAGCATACAGGGTCGTTTGGCATATGGCTACACCTTC. Residues: CASSIQGRLAYGYTF.

The J gene is TRBJ2-2, the V gene TRBV19, with 7 bases aligning to TRBD1. The CDR3 sequence is 14 residues long. The V and J ends lost 7 bases and 3 bases, in that order; junction bases with no gene match: 5. CDR1 and CDR2 from the germline V gene are LNHDA and SQIVND (reference sequence). CDR3 bases: TGTGCCAGTACAAGGACAGGCGACACCGGGGAGCTGTTTTTT. It yields the protein CASTRTGDTGELFF.

The chain combines TRBV19 with TRBJ2-2; the D gene is possibly TRBD2 (5 bases). In germline, CDR1 is LNHDA, CDR2 SQIVND (reference sequence). V shed 2 bases and J shed 0 bases, with 7 bases lying between them. The CDR3 contains 15 residues. CDR3 sequence reads: CASSISGTNTGELFF. The CDR3 DNA reads as TGTGCCAGTAGTATAAGCGGAACGAACACCGGGGAGCTGTTTTTT.

The DNA for the CDR3 is TGTGCCAGCAGCTTACCTATTTCGAACACCGGGGAGCTGTTTTTT. It is translated as CASSLPISNTGELFF. J is TRBJ2-2 and V is TRBV5-6; D is ambiguous. V was pared by 2 bases and J by 0 bases, with 8 bases between. This CDR3 has 15 residues. CDR1 SGHDT and CDR2 YYEEEE come from the germline V gene.

This clone was recorded only once. The chain links TRBV7-3 to TRBJ1-2; a possible D gene is TRBD1 (5 bases). Germline V CDR1 and CDR2: SGHTA, FQGTGA. This CDR3 has 15 amino acids. Trimming removed 5 bases from V and 0 bases from J, with 13 bases in between. CDR3 region: CASSPSGDANYGYTF. Written as DNA, the CDR3 is TGTGCCAGCAGCCCGAGCGGGGACGCTAACTATGGCTACACCTTC.

CDR3 DNA: TGTGCCAGCAGCGCAACTAAGGTATTCAGCGGGGAGCTGTTTTTT. It specifies CASSATKVFSGELFF. The chain recombines TRBV11-2 with TRBJ2-2; no definite D call. Per the germline V gene, CDR1 is SGHAT and CDR2 is FQNNGV. The CDR3 runs 15 residues. V shed 5 bases and J shed 7 bases, with 17 bases lying between them.

The chain joins TRBV3-1 (or the pseudogene TRBV3-2) to TRBJ1-2; D may be TRBD1 (5 bases). Per germline, CDR1 LGHDT and CDR2 YNNKEL (reference sequence). The ends were cut back, 4 bases at V and 1 base at J, with 10 bases in the middle. The CDR3 contains 14 residues. The CDR3 DNA reads as TGTGCCAGCAGCCGAGATCAGGGTAACTATGGCTACACCTTC. It translates to CASSRDQGNYGYTF.